Following are 4 T cell receptor beta chains from one sample sequenced in a study of CD8+CD57+ T cells in acquired aplastic anemia. Both TCR beta VDJ combination and CDR3 sequence profiling were carried out. Genomic DNA was the template for this profiling. TCRdb passed the reads through MiXCR, listing each CDR3 protein once. The sample lists about 420,000 distinct CDR3 sequences, about two thirds seen once, with 3% to 4.5% in the top ten. The sequencing sample was made of sorted CD4+, CD8+, or CD8+CD57+ T cells (not recorded which) from PBMCs. The source is a human donor in good health, serving as a control.

The J gene is TRBJ2-7, the V gene TRBV20-1; possible D gene TRBD1, 6 bases. CDR3 length: 11 amino acids. The V end was cut by 6 bases, the J end by 6 bases, with 12 bases between. The germline V gene has CDR1 DFQATT and CDR2 SNEGSKA (reference sequence). CDR3 loop: CSARARGEQYF. The CDR3 nucleotides read TGCAGTGCCCGGGCCAGGGGCGAGCAGTACTTC.

Of note for this clonotype: One end of the junction varies from germline; a read error may be responsible. This chain links TRBV19 with TRBJ2-3, with TRBD2 identical over 8 bases. The CDR3 sequence is 14 residues long. Germline CDR1 is LNHDA and CDR2 is SQIVND (reference sequence). CDR3 in DNA: TGTGCCAGTAGCTTACCAGCGGGGGCATTTAATGAGCAGTTT. The encoded protein is CASSLPAGAFNEQF.

This clonotype appeared many times. The V gene is TRBV9, the J gene TRBJ1-1; D remains ambiguous. CDR1 and CDR2 from the germline V gene are SGDLS and YYNGEE. This CDR3 region has 14 residues. V was shortened by 4 bases and J by 4 bases, with 14 bases between the two germline ends. CDR3 in amino acids: CASSFRLTGTEAFF. The CDR3 DNA reads TGTGCCAGCAGCTTCAGGTTGACGGGCACTGAAGCTTTCTTT.

J is TRBJ2-6 and V is TRBV11-1, with D maybe TRBD1 (6 bases). The germline gives CDR1 SGHAT, CDR2 FQDESV (reference sequence). CDR3 length equals 19 residues. V gave up 3 bases and J gave up 0 bases, with 18 bases separating them. The CDR3 protein is CASSLGLRTDFSGANVLTF. In DNA form, the CDR3 reads TGTGCCAGCAGCTTGGGCCTTAGGACAGACTTCTCTGGGGCCAACGTCCTGACTTTC.